Shown below are 17 T cell receptor beta chains from a single sample sequenced in a study of control samples from healthy donors and cancer patients. Measured with immunoSEQ multiplex PCR; TCRdb has only the in-frame clones, and not every one. This repertoire shows approximately 83,000 clones, 90% to 95% found once; its top ten account for roughly 1.5%. The material sequenced was blood. These receptor sequences come from a woman aged 25 to 39 in good health.

V and J are TRBV28 and TRBJ1-3; 7 nucleotides line up with TRBD1. Losses at the gene ends were 4 bases for V and 3 bases for J; bases not matched to a gene: 15. The germline gives CDR1 MDHEN, CDR2 SYDVKM. The CDR3 consists of 18 residues. In DNA form, the CDR3 reads TGTGCCAGCAGTTCCACTTACGCGAAGGGGGCGGGTGGAAACACCATATATTTT. This translates into CASSSTYAKGAGGNTIYF.

V and J are TRBV10-3 and TRBJ1-3, with D possibly being TRBD1 (5 bases). The CDR3 is made up of 17 amino acids. CDR1 is ENHRY and CDR2 is SYGVKD in the germline V gene. V was cut by 2 bases and J by 0 bases, with 14 bases left in between. For the CDR3, the DNA is TGTGCCATCAGTGAGATTGGGGGAACCCGCTCTGGAAACACCATATATTTT. Its translation is CAISEIGGTRSGNTIYF.

This chain links TRBV7-6 with TRBJ2-1; D unclear. The germline V gene encodes CDR1 SGHVS and CDR2 FNYEAQ. With 4 bases removed from V and 3 bases from J, the gap between germline ends came to 13 bases. This CDR3 has 15 residues. In DNA, the CDR3 is TGTGCCAGCAGCTCCATCGGAAGTTACTACAATGAGCAGTTCTTC. It specifies CASSSIGSYYNEQFF.

The chain carries TRBV7-8 and TRBJ2-3; unclear D gene. This CDR3 is 14 amino acids long. Germline CDR1 SGHVS, CDR2 FQNEAQ. Trimming removed 0 bases at V and 0 bases at J, with 4 bases between. The CDR3 coding sequence is TGTGCCAGCAGCTTAGCGCTCAGCACAGATACGCAGTATTTT. Protein product: CASSLALSTDTQYF.

The chain joins TRBV7-2 to TRBJ2-1, with TRBD1 identical over 8 bases. Germline CDR1 SGHTA, CDR2 FQGNSA. The CDR3 runs 15 residues. V was clipped by 3 bases and J by 9 bases; unmatched bases: 10. This CDR3 is CASSFGRGRGGEQFF. CDR3 DNA sequence: TGTGCCAGCAGCTTTGGCAGGGGGCGCGGCGGTGAGCAGTTCTTC.

The chain links TRBV6-5 to TRBJ1-5, with TRBD1 as a possible D gene (5 bases). The V and J ends lost 6 bases and 6 bases respectively, with 15 bases between them. Looked up from germline, CDR1 is MNHEY and CDR2 is SVGAGI. The length of the CDR3 is 14 residues. The CDR3, as DNA: TGTGCCAGCAGCCTCGGGGGGGTTGGTCAGCCCCAGCATTTT. It yields the protein CASSLGGVGQPQHF.

This chain links TRBV27 with TRBJ2-1; D call uncertain. The CDR3 runs to 11 residues. Trimming pared 10 bases from V and 6 bases from J, leaving 10 bases between. CDR1 and CDR2 (germline): MNHEY, SMNVEV (reference sequence). The CDR3 DNA sequence: TGTGCCATCAGATGGGGCAATGAGCAGTTCTTC. The encoded protein is CAIRWGNEQFF.

This chain links TRBV24-1 with TRBJ2-3; 8 bases fit TRBD2. Trimming at V came to 3 bases and at J to 4 bases, leaving 14 bases not matched to a gene. The CDR3 spans 18 residues. CDR1 is KGHDR, CDR2 SFDVKD, per germline. Here the CDR3 DNA reads TGTGCCACCAGTGATCCGACGCGGTACAGCGGGAGTGCAGATACGCAGTATTTT. Protein: CATSDPTRYSGSADTQYF.

The V call is TRBV12-5, the J call TRBJ2-1, with unresolved D. The germline V gene encodes CDR1 LGHNT and CDR2 FRNRAP. Trimming took off 5 bases at V and 10 bases at J, with 9 bases between the two ends. CDR3 size: 11 residues. The CDR3 coding sequence is TGTGCTAGTGGTACACTAACCGAGCAGTTCTTC. This encodes CASGTLTEQFF.

The J gene is TRBJ2-5, the V gene TRBV9; TRBD1 might be the D (5 bases). CDR1 is SGDLS and CDR2 is YYNGEE in the germline V gene. This CDR3 has 15 amino acids. Trimming left V 0 bases short and J 2 bases short, with 11 bases between. This CDR3 is CASSVVGRVQETQYF. CDR3 bases: TGTGCCAGCAGCGTAGTGGGCAGGGTACAAGAGACCCAGTACTTC.

The chain links TRBV4-2 to TRBJ2-7, with 13 bases lining up with TRBD2. The CDR3 has 16 residues. Germline lookup yields CDR1 LGHNA and CDR2 YNFKEQ. The ends lost 0 bases at V and 2 bases at J; junction bases unmatched: 1. The CDR3 sequence is CASSQDGTSGAYEQYF. CDR3 coding DNA: TGTGCCAGCAGCCAAGATGGGACTAGCGGGGCCTACGAGCAGTACTTC.

V gene TRBV5-1 combines with J gene TRBJ1-1; the D is unclear. The V gene's germline CDR1 is SGHRS and CDR2 YFSETQ. V lost 4 bases and J 2 bases, leaving 9 bases between the germline ends. This CDR3 has 13 amino acids. The CDR3 protein is CASSPSFNTEAFF. CDR3 DNA: TGCGCCAGCAGCCCGTCTTTTAACACTGAAGCTTTCTTT.

V and J are TRBV5-1 and TRBJ1-2, with TRBD1 matching 7 bases. CDR1 SGHRS and CDR2 YFSETQ come from the germline V gene. The V segment lost 1 base and the J segment 6 bases; nucleotides outside the gene matches: 6. This CDR3 has 14 residues. CDR3 region: CASSLLGTADGYTF. CDR3 in DNA: TGCGCCAGCAGCTTGTTAGGGACAGCCGATGGCTACACCTTC.

The rearrangement joins TRBV24-1 to TRBJ1-2; D gene uncertain. Germline lookup yields CDR1 KGHDR and CDR2 SFDVKD. V lost 3 bases and J 8 bases, leaving 18 bases between the germline ends. The length of the CDR3 is 15 residues. This CDR3 reads CATSDARTALGGYTF. In DNA, the CDR3 is TGTGCCACCAGTGATGCACGGACTGCTCTAGGGGGCTACACCTTC.

V and J are TRBV19 and TRBJ1-2, with 8 bases that match TRBD1. V trimming: 3 bases; J trimming: 8 bases; junction bases outside the gene matches: 17. Germline V lookup: CDR1 LNHDA, CDR2 SQIVND (reference sequence). This CDR3 spans 17 amino acids. CDR3 in amino acids: CASSMSGTGISLRGYTF. As DNA, the CDR3 is TGTGCCAGTAGTATGTCCGGGACAGGCATTTCCCTCCGAGGCTACACCTTC.

CDR3 sequence (DNA): TGTGCCAGCAGCCCCTTAGGCCGGACAGGGTTCACCGGGGAGCTGTTTTTT. Amino acids: CASSPLGRTGFTGELFF. This rearrangement joins TRBV7-9 to TRBJ2-2, with TRBD1 matching 8 bases. Germline V gene lookup returns CDR1 SEHNR and CDR2 FQNEAQ (reference sequence). The V and J ends lost 5 bases and 4 bases, in that order; junction bases with no gene match: 12. The CDR3 extends over 17 amino acids. The full variable domain, in which reference TRBV7-9 and TRBJ2-2 provide the parts outside the CDR3, is DTGVSQNPRHKITKRGQNVTFRCDPISEHNRLYWYRQTLGQGPEFLTYFQNEAQLEKSRLLSDRFSAERPKGSFSTLEIQRTEQGDSAMYLCASSPLGRTGFTGELFFGEGSRLTVL.

The chain recombines TRBV29-1 with TRBJ2-1; no clear D gene. V lost 4 bases and J lost 5, with 12 bases in between. Per the germline V gene, CDR1 is SQVTM and CDR2 is ANQGSEA. This CDR3 region has 13 residues. The CDR3 DNA reads as TGCAGCGTTGGTGTATCCCGAAACAATGAGCAGTTCTTC. It yields the protein CSVGVSRNNEQFF.